Below are 3 T cell receptor beta chains sequenced from a single sample in a study of blood T cell repertoires in COVID-19. Here immunoSEQ multiplex PCR was the method, and the copy in TCRdb shows in-frame clones only, minus some. The sample holds about 140,000 clones, around nine tenths seen once. Material: peripheral blood. The receptors come from a man aged 45-65 years with active or convalescent COVID-19.

The rearrangement uses TRBV7-9 and TRBJ2-2, with D possibly being TRBD1 (6 bases). The germline gives CDR1 SEHNR, CDR2 FQNEAQ (reference sequence). Trimming took 5 bases from V and 0 from J, leaving 16 bases between them. The CDR3 has 17 amino acids. The CDR3, as DNA: TGTGCCAGCAGCGAATTTAGGGGGACAACGAACACCGGGGAGCTGTTTTTT. This encodes CASSEFRGTTNTGELFF.

The chain recombines TRBV21-1 with TRBJ1-1. TRBV21-1 constitutes a pseudogene. The CDR3 is made up of 14 amino acids. The DNA of the CDR3 is TGTGCCAGCAGCAAAGGACGAGGGATCACTGAAGCTTTCTTT. Its protein is CASSKGRGITEAFF.

This rearrangement joins TRBV2 to TRBJ1-3; no firm D call. Looked up from germline, CDR1 is SNHLY and CDR2 is FYNNEI. The V end was cut by 3 bases, the J end by 0 bases, with 12 bases between. This CDR3 contains 16 residues. DNA for the CDR3: TGTGCCAGCAGTGAGATAAGAGGGAGCTCTGGAAACACCATATATTTT. Encoded protein: CASSEIRGSSGNTIYF. Full variable domain (rest looked up from reference TRBV2 and TRBJ1-3): EPEVTQTPSHQVTQMGQEVILRCVPISNHLYFYWYRQILGQKVEFLVSFYNNEISEKSEIFDDQFSVERPDGSNFTLKIRSTKLEDSAMYFCASSEIRGSSGNTIYFGEGSWLTVV.